The T cell receptor beta chain under discussion was sequenced for a study of T cell responses to AZD1222 COVID-19 vaccine (dated by TCRdb to the early 2020s). At the level of the whole study: Because spike-specific TCR depth and breadth did not differ between the two schedules, AZD1222 recipients who got a second dose at roughly 4 weeks were pooled with those who got a second dose at roughly 12 weeks. TCR sequencing covered 230 or so trial participants: 200 to 210 given two doses of AZD1222 and around 26 given two doses of MenACWY control vaccine. Enrollment into the trials was organized by age into subgroups of 18-55, 56-69 and 70-plus years, and those subgroups contained roughly 140, 27 and 60 TCR-sequenced participants, respectively.

The CDR3 regions of human TCRbeta chains were analyzed by immunosequencing. From the authors' description of their analysis: TCRs in the repertoires were matched against a reference library of SARS-CoV-2-specific TCRs that had been generated with the MIRA antigen-specificity platform. Breadth was defined as the fraction of unique TCRs that were SARS-CoV-2-associated. Depth was defined as the fraction of total T cells that were SARS-CoV-2-associated. Using the MIRA data, each spike-specific TCR was mapped to the spike region that the TCR reacts to and placed in a CD4 or CD8 class. Log10-transformed breadth and depth values were compared by one-way ANOVA with Sidak's multiple comparisons tests. TCRdb retrieved this table from immuneACCESS and kept in-frame rearrangements only. Not all clones are present; in checked studies, unresolved V genes account for under half, and no reason is known for the remainder. V and J calls and clone size are given by that table; D and trimming were obtained from the DNA. This sample comprises some 87,000 clones, more than 80% of them detected only once. Clones ranked in the top ten supply under 35% of the sample.

The time point label here, explained by the study, means: baseline before first vaccination. Vaccinee samples were obtained from the UK trials COV001 and COV002, which included a single-blind randomized controlled phase 2/3 trial of AZD1222 (ChAdOx1 nCoV-19) in healthy adults. For TCRbeta chain sequencing, PBMC samples from trial participants were taken at day 0 and at day 28 after the second dose. Sequences LNHDA (CDR1) and SQIVND (CDR2) are obtained from the germline V gene (reference sequence). Ends trimmed: V by 0 bases, J by 8 bases; bases unmatched to a gene: 10. The CDR3 contains 17 residues, cysteine and phenylalanine counted. Kept here is only the CDR3 DNA, which spans 51 bases and is read in frame from base 1. Summary of the overall study and its limitations: The 56-69-year group was small, and its depth increase did not reach significance, likely because of low power. Reportedly, almost half of the unique spike-specific TCRs recognized epitopes lying outside the regions that are mutated in the B.1.351 and B.1.1.7 variants. Conclusions about previously exposed vaccinees are limited because only five or six AZD1222 recipients were SARS-CoV-2 seropositive at baseline. The whole spike protein was spanned by vaccine-associated CD4 TCRs, and dominant responses were seen in regions 160-218 and 743-854. Because no day 14 peak-response samples were available, repertoires were characterized only after the peak T cell response. A significant rise in spike-specific TCR breadth and depth was observed after two AZD1222 doses relative to day 0 and relative to MenACWY recipients. Participants were mostly white British and included more females than males, and it was suggested by the authors that clonal diversity may have been underestimated.

Concerning this clone itself: What this receptor recognizes is not known. No quality values exist for individual bases; no much larger clone is one base distant.

The rearranged segments are TRBV19 and TRBJ2-1, with 10 central nucleotides matching TRBD2. This TCR was recovered from an adult in good health. The source was peripheral blood, collected on day 0 of AZD1222 vaccination. The sequence in DNA is TGTGCCAGTAGTATAGATGGTCGGCTAGCGGGAGCCCATGAGCAGTTCTTC. Translated, it gives CASSIDGRLAGAHEQFF.